Below, 25 T cell receptor beta chains from the same sample are listed, as sequenced in a study of blood T cell repertoires in COVID-19 (dated by TCRdb to the early 2020s). Library generation was performed with the immunoSEQ multiplex PCR assay. TCRdb's version of the immuneACCESS table is confined to in-frame rearrangements and falls short of the full clone set. An unresolved V gene accounts for under half of the shortfall where checked; the remainder is of unknown origin. This sample lists 200,000 to 250,000 clones; about 89% were detected once. The ten largest account for more than 5.5% of the sample. The specimen sequenced was peripheral blood. Every receptor here comes from a man aged 55 to 69 who had recovered from COVID-19.

The V call is TRBV3-1 (or the pseudogene TRBV3-2), the J call TRBJ2-7, with D uncertain. The germline V gene encodes CDR1 LGHDT and CDR2 YNNKEL (reference sequence). The CDR3 consists of 11 residues. The V end was cut by 4 bases, the J end by 6 bases, with 7 bases between. The CDR3 loop is CASSRPLEQYF. DNA for the CDR3: TGTGCCAGCAGCCGCCCACTCGAGCAGTACTTC.

This clone was picked up a small number of times. The genes are TRBV28 and TRBJ1-4, with 8 bases identical to TRBD1. The germline V gene encodes CDR1 MDHEN and CDR2 SYDVKM. The CDR3 is 14 amino acids. With 6 bases clipped from V and 8 bases from J, the junction kept 8 bases outside the gene matches. CDR3 residues: CASREYRGREKLFF. CDR3 coding DNA: TGTGCCAGCAGGGAATACAGGGGGAGGGAAAAACTGTTTTTT.

This clone was found a few times. J is TRBJ1-5 and V is TRBV5-5; 10 nucleotides align to TRBD1. Germline trimming cut 4 bases from V and 0 bases from J; bases unmatched to any gene: 10. This CDR3 contains 18 residues. Per the germline V gene, CDR1 is SGHKS and CDR2 is YYEKEE (reference sequence). In nucleotides, the CDR3 is TGTGCCAGCAGCACCGGGACAGGGGTGGGAGATAGCAATCAGCCCCAGCATTTT. Protein sequence: CASSTGTGVGDSNQPQHF.

The V call is TRBV6-5, the J call TRBJ1-6; D remains unclear. The germline V gene encodes CDR1 MNHEY and CDR2 SVGAGI. V lost 3 bases to trimming and J lost 7 bases, with 4 bases between them. This CDR3 spans 12 amino acids. DNA of the CDR3: TGTGCCAGCAGTTATCAGAATTCACCCCTCCACTTT. Its translation is CASSYQNSPLHF.

This clone came up once. The V call is TRBV19, the J call TRBJ2-1; D gene uncertain. V was cut by 3 bases and J by 2 bases, with 8 bases left in between. CDR3 length: 14 residues. Germline V gene sequence: CDR1 LNHDA, CDR2 SQIVND (reference sequence). CDR3 nucleotides: TGTGCCAGTAGTATCGATGCTACCTACAATGAGCAGTTCTTC. This gives the protein CASSIDATYNEQFF.

The rearrangement joins TRBV7-2 to TRBJ2-3, with unresolved D. Germline V gene sequence: CDR1 SGHTA, CDR2 FQGNSA. V gave up 6 bases and J gave up 8 bases, with 18 bases separating them. This CDR3 region has 14 residues. The chain's CDR3 is CASSDSLRTGTQYF. For the CDR3, the DNA is TGTGCCAGCAGTGATTCACTCCGAACGGGTACGCAGTATTTT.

V and J are TRBV9 and TRBJ2-3, with no clear D. Trimming removed 1 base at V and 9 bases at J, with 9 bases between. Germline-derived CDR1 and CDR2 are SGDLS and YYNGEE. The CDR3 spans 12 residues. The CDR3 sequence: CASSVPGGTQYF. CDR3 sequence (DNA): TGTGCCAGCAGCGTACCAGGTGGGACGCAGTATTTT. Based on the CDR3 plus reference TRBV9 and TRBJ2-3, the full variable domain is DSGVTQTPKHLITATGQRVTLRCSPRSGDLSVYWYQQSLDQGLQFLIQYYNGEERAKGNILERFSAQQFPDLHSELNLSSLELGDSALYFCASSVPGGTQYFGPGTRLTVL.

This chain links TRBV7-8 with TRBJ1-2; a possible D gene is TRBD1 (5 bases). Germline V gene sequence: CDR1 SGHVS, CDR2 FQNEAQ. The CDR3 is 13 residues long. V was pared by 1 base and J by 5 bases, with 8 bases between. The CDR3 region is CASSLGGGYGYTF. In nucleotides, the CDR3 is TGTGCCAGCAGCTTAGGCGGGGGTTATGGCTACACCTTC.

The chain combines TRBV12-3 or TRBV12-4 with TRBJ2-3, with D perhaps TRBD2 (5 bases). The CDR3 is made up of 13 amino acids. V was cut by 10 bases and J by 2 bases, with 13 bases left in between. In DNA form, the CDR3 reads TGTGCCACGCAGGAGGACTCCACAGATACGCAGTATTTT. The encoded protein is CATQEDSTDTQYF.

The chain recombines TRBV5-1 with TRBJ1-4; TRBD1 agrees at 8 bases. CDR1 and CDR2 (germline): SGHRS, YFSETQ. CDR3 length: 18 amino acids. Trimming removed 4 bases from V and 0 bases from J; junction bases left unmatched: 11. CDR3 in DNA: TGCGCCAGCAGCGGTGGACAGGGACTGGTTGCAACTAATGAAAAACTGTTTTTT. Its protein product is CASSGGQGLVATNEKLFF.

The rearrangement joins TRBV21-1 to TRBJ2-5; the D segment call TRBD1 is taken from the table without a DNA check. TRBV21-1 is a pseudogene locus. CDR3 length: 14 residues. For the CDR3, the DNA is TGTGCCAGCAGCAACGGACAGGGGGCTAAGACCCAGTACTTC. Translation gives CASSNGQGAKTQYF.

The chain is built from TRBV11-3 and TRBJ2-2; TRBD2 might be the D (6 bases). Trimming shortened V by 5 bases and J by 7 bases, and 8 bases separated the two germline ends. Per germline, CDR1 SGHNT and CDR2 YENEEA. This CDR3 contains 12 residues. The CDR3 is CASSPGGGELFF. DNA for the CDR3: TGTGCCAGCAGCCCCGGGGGCGGGGAGCTGTTTTTT.

The chain combines TRBV4-3 with TRBJ1-3; TRBD1 might be the D (6 bases). CDR3 length: 15 amino acids. Looked up from germline, CDR1 is LGHNA and CDR2 is YSLEER. V lost 4 bases and J 4 bases, leaving 14 bases between the germline ends. CDR3 in amino acids: CASSLHLGTGNTIYF. As DNA, the CDR3 is TGCGCCAGCAGCCTCCACCTCGGGACAGGAAACACCATATATTTT.

This clone was found a few times. The J gene is TRBJ1-1, the V gene TRBV6-5; 8 bases are a match to TRBD1. This CDR3 has 14 amino acids. V was pared by 4 bases and J by 8 bases, with 9 bases of the junction left unmatched. Germline CDR1 reads MNHEY; CDR2 reads SVGAGI. CDR3 nucleotide sequence: TGTGCCAGCAGTTTATCCGGACAGGGTAGAGAAGCTTTCTTT. It is translated as CASSLSGQGREAFF.

J is TRBJ2-1 and V is TRBV2, with 10 bases matching TRBD2. Trimming at V came to 6 bases and at J to 9 bases, leaving 8 bases not matched to a gene. This CDR3 is 14 amino acids long. In germline, CDR1 is SNHLY, CDR2 FYNNEI. The CDR3: CASRLPSGSGEQFF. DNA of the CDR3: TGTGCCAGCAGGTTGCCTAGCGGGAGCGGTGAGCAGTTCTTC.

This sequence joins TRBV29-1 and TRBJ2-5; unclear D gene. The CDR3 has 14 amino acids. Per germline, CDR1 SQVTM and CDR2 ANQGSEA. Trimming removed 3 bases at V and 5 bases at J, with 16 bases between. CDR3 sequence (DNA): TGCAGCGTTGAGATCGGGTATGCCATGGAGACCCAGTACTTC. Translation gives CSVEIGYAMETQYF.

The chain uses TRBV5-4 and TRBJ1-6, with 9 bases that match TRBD1. V lost 4 bases, J lost 6 bases, and 2 bases stayed unmatched. This CDR3 contains 14 residues. Germline CDR1 SGHNT, CDR2 YYREEE (reference sequence). CDR3 nucleotides: TGTGCCAGCAGCCGGGACAGGGCTAATTCACCCCTCCACTTT. Encoded protein: CASSRDRANSPLHF.

V and J are TRBV10-3 and TRBJ2-5, with 9 bases matching TRBD1. The junction had 13 bases not matched to a gene; V was cut back by 0 bases and J by 5 bases. The CDR3 length is 18 residues. Germline lookup yields CDR1 ENHRY and CDR2 SYGVKD. CDR3 region: CAISESRTGAASGETQYF. Here the CDR3 DNA reads TGTGCCATCAGTGAGTCTCGGACAGGGGCCGCTTCAGGGGAGACCCAGTACTTC.

This clone appeared a single time. The chain uses TRBV9 and TRBJ2-5; 9 bases line up with TRBD2. In germline, CDR1 is SGDLS, CDR2 YYNGEE. This CDR3 comprises 16 residues. V lost 4 bases and J lost 5; bases outside the gene matches: 12. CDR3 bases: TGTGCCAGCAGCTCAACCTTTATAGCGGGGGCTGAGACCCAGTACTTC. This gives the protein CASSSTFIAGAETQYF.

The chain carries TRBV3-1 (or the pseudogene TRBV3-2) and TRBJ1-2; possible D gene TRBD1, 6 bases. The V gene lost 1 base and the J gene lost 2 bases, with 11 bases spanning the gap. The CDR3 totals 15 residues. The germline V gene has CDR1 LGHDT and CDR2 YNNKEL (reference sequence). The CDR3 here is CASSQGGGGNYGYTF. The CDR3 bases are TGTGCCAGCAGCCAAGGGGGGGGCGGAAACTATGGCTACACCTTC.

The CDR3 DNA sequence: TGTGCCAGCAGCTTGTCGAGCTCCTATAATTCACCCCTCCACTTT. Amino acid sequence: CASSLSSSYNSPLHF. The chain employs TRBV5-4 and TRBJ1-6, with D unclear. The CDR3 length is 15 residues. Looked up from germline, CDR1 is SGHNT and CDR2 is YYREEE (reference sequence). The ends were cut back, 1 base at V and 0 bases at J, with 5 bases in the middle. The whole variable domain, remainder taken from reference TRBV5-4 and TRBJ1-6, is ETGVTQSPTHLIKTRGQQVTLRCSSQSGHNTVSWYQQALGQGPQFIFQYYREEENGRGNFPPRFSGLQFPNYSSELNVNALELDDSALYLCASSLSSSYNSPLHFGNGTRLTVT.

In nucleotides, the CDR3 is TGTGCCAGCAGCAAGAGGGGGTCTTGGGAGACGTTTGTGGAAAAACTGTTTTTT. This sequence encodes CASSKRGSWETFVEKLFF. J is TRBJ1-4 and V is TRBV21-1; whether TRBD1, the table's D call, matches the DNA was not checked. TRBV21-1 is a known pseudogene. The CDR3 loop spans 18 amino acids.

The chain employs TRBV3-1 (or the pseudogene TRBV3-2) and TRBJ2-2, with D perhaps TRBD2 (6 bases). The ends were cut back, 4 bases at V and 6 bases at J, with 18 bases in the middle. CDR3 length equals 16 residues. CDR1 and CDR2 from the germline V gene are LGHDT and YNNKEL (reference sequence). In DNA form, the CDR3 reads TGTGCCAGCAGCCGAATCGTGCCAGGGAGGCCCGGGGAGCTGTTTTTT. It is translated as CASSRIVPGRPGELFF.

This chain connects TRBV4-3 to TRBJ2-2; possibly TRBD2 for D (6 bases). Per the germline V gene, CDR1 is LGHNA and CDR2 is YSLEER. This CDR3 comprises 15 residues. The ends were cut back, 6 bases at V and 1 base at J, with 12 bases in the middle. The CDR3, as DNA: TGCGCCAGCAGAACGGGACTCCAGAACACCGGGGAGCTGTTTTTT. It codes for CASRTGLQNTGELFF.

Only one count was recorded for this clone. The V call is TRBV19, the J call TRBJ2-3; TRBD1 matches at 10 bases. V trimming: 6 bases; J trimming: 6 bases; junction bases outside the gene matches: 6. The germline V gene has CDR1 LNHDA and CDR2 SQIVND (reference sequence). The CDR3 length is 14 residues. The chain's CDR3 is CASRPTGGGDTQYF. Written as DNA, the CDR3 is TGTGCCAGTAGGCCGACAGGGGGCGGGGATACGCAGTATTTT.